This T cell receptor (beta chain) came from a study of CD8+CD57+ T cells in acquired aplastic anemia (dated by TCRdb to 2016 to 2018). Background on the whole study: On average, sorted CD4+ and CD8+ cells yielded around 3.4 ug of extracted DNA, with a range of roughly 0.18 to 30 ug. CD8+CD57+ expansion was defined as frequency above the mean frequency observed in healthy subjects.

The research as a whole found: Patients and healthy controls showed no significant difference in CD8+ Simpson's diversity (P=0.060). Roughly 30 CD8+ CDR3 sequences were shared between patients and controls but appeared highly expressed in patients and within their immunodominant clones.

Flow cytometry had shown CD8+CD57+ cell expansion in the patients selected for sequencing. Every patient had severe acquired aplastic anemia, diagnosed using the International Study of Aplastic Anemia and Agranulocytosis and Camitta criteria. At the time blood was sampled, none of the patients had received any therapy. In the study, sorted CD4+ and CD8+ blood T cells from patients with severe aplastic anemia and from healthy subjects underwent deep sequencing of TCR repertoires. In the USA, patient enrollment took place under clinicaltrials.gov protocols 00001620, 01623167, 00001397, 00071045, 00081523 and 00961064. Ficoll-Paque density gradient centrifugation was used to isolate peripheral blood mononuclear cells. CD4+ and CD8+ T cells were sorted by FACS or magnetic beads before DNA extraction. Of note for this clonotype: Its antigen target is currently unknown. Qualities for individual bases were not recorded, and no much larger clone is one base off.

Genomic DNA was used as template for profiling of TCR beta VDJ combinations and CDR3 sequences. An Illumina HiSeq 2000 was the platform used for TCR repertoire sequencing. The authors processed their data as follows. TRBV/TRBJ rearrangement plots, CDR3 size and DJ length profiles, and Simpson's diversity index were used to evaluate the repertoires. Whichever DNA sequence was most abundant in the deep sequencing data was defined as the immunodominant clone. CDR3 amino acid sequences were screened for sharing across subjects and were compared with published repertoires and the VDJdb database. TCRdb reworked the public reads: Q25 trimming with fastp, MiXCR clone assembly, productive beta chains retained. One record per CDR3 amino acid sequence lists the most common genes and DNA. The V and J calls and clone size are TCRdb's, not the authors'. The sample profile shows 80,000 or so distinct CDR3 sequences; just over 70% of them were found once. 70% to 90% of the sample is taken by the ten largest.

This TCR was sampled from a human donor with aplastic anemia. Sequenced input: sorted CD4+, CD8+, or CD8+CD57+ T cells (not recorded which) from PBMCs.

The sequenced DNA is TGTGCCAGTAGTATAGATGGCACCCTCACTGAAGCTTTCTTT. Translated, it reads CASSIDGTLTEAFF. This chain joins TRBV19 to TRBJ1-1; there is no confident call for the D gene. Deletion took 0 bases off V and 4 bases off J, with a span of 9 bases between the germline ends. From the cysteine up to the phenylalanine, the CDR3 has a length of 14 residues. Only the CDR3 DNA is retained, 42 bases long and in frame from the first base. CDR1 and CDR2, looked up from the germline V gene (reference sequence), are LNHDA and SQIVND.